The clone carrying this T cell receptor beta chain has just a few counts. Stated treatment: therapeutic diphenylcyclopropenone sensitization with weekly scalp DPC. The sample originates from a study of human T cells and chemical hapten exposure. Germline-derived CDR1 and CDR2 are SGHTA and FQGNSA. CDR3 length: 15 residues. After removal of 0 bases from V and 2 bases from J, the junction contained 1 base not matched to a gene. Individual cDNA molecules had unique molecular identifiers attached to them by the library. TCRdb recomputed calls from the reads with MiXCR, one row per CDR3 protein. The sample has roughly 2,500 distinct CDR3 sequences, 45% to 60% seen once.

The rearrangement uses TRBV7-2 and TRBJ2-1; 7 bases fit TRBD2. This TCR derives from an adult with alopecia areata. Some clones in this sample may be carry-over from other donors' samples. This table probably holds off-target reads from a library built for another chain. Specimen: whole blood, collected before DPC sensitization or 2, 6, or about 24 weeks after (not recorded which). CDR3 in DNA: TGTGCCAGCAGCTTAGCGGGAGGGCCCTACAATGAGCAGTTCTTC. It translates to CASSLAGGPYNEQFF.